This T cell receptor (beta chain) was sequenced during a study of neurological immune-mediated disorders. Looking at the study overall: For the approximately 34 multiple sclerosis patients, the disease was relapsing-remitting in about 30 and secondary progressive in 3.

This clonotype has ten or more counts. MiXCR, applied by TCRdb to the 5' RACE reads, yields one record per CDR3 protein. The table lists about 95,000 distinct CDR3 sequences, roughly 4% of them singletons. V was pared by 5 bases and J by 2 bases, with 3 bases of the junction left unmatched. The germline V gene encodes CDR1 SGHRS and CDR2 YFSETQ. The CDR3 runs 14 residues. The origin of this receptor is a woman younger than 30 with multiple sclerosis. The sample comprised PBMCs. This sequence joins TRBV5-1 and TRBJ1-2, with 10 bases identical to TRBD1. CDR3 sequence (DNA): TGCGCCAGCAGGCGACAGGGGGCGAACTATGGCTACACCTTC. It specifies CASRRQGANYGYTF.